This T cell receptor (beta chain) was profiled in a study of siplizumab effects on memory and regulatory T cells. Study as a whole: In pairs, mixed lymphocyte reactions were done either with siplizumab at around 1 ug/mL or without any drug present.

The repertoire was sequenced with immunoSEQ multiplex PCR; TCRdb's copy has only in-frame clones and lacks some. The sample lists roughly 18,000 clones; 40% to 55% were seen once. The mixed lymphocyte reaction cells underwent coculture at 37°C for less than 7 days. Stimulator PBMCs labelled with Violet Dye were mixed 1:1 with responder PBMCs labelled with CFSE. Study conclusions and caveats: The average Treg-derived proportion among mappable alloreactive CD4+ clones was 55% to 75% with siplizumab versus about 27% in controls.

As regards this clone: The antigen is undetermined.

Specimen: CFSE-low (dividing) CD4+ T cells sorted from an allogeneic mixed lymphocyte reaction. This TCR derives from a human donor in good health; the cells came from an allogeneic mixed lymphocyte reaction.

The CDR3 loop is CASSQDRGWTGVTDTQYF. The DNA for the CDR3 is TGTGCCAGCAGCCAAGATCGAGGGTGGACAGGGGTCACAGATACGCAGTATTTT. The rearrangement links TRBV4-2 to TRBJ2-3; 9 bases are a match to TRBD1. This CDR3 contains 18 residues. V lost 0 bases to trimming and J lost 2 bases; unmatched junction nucleotides: 9. Germline CDR1 reads LGHNA; CDR2 reads YNFKEQ.